The rows below give T cell receptor beta chains drawn from one sample of a study of shared clonotypes between healthy human individuals. Sequenced by immunoSEQ multiplex PCR; TCRdb stores in-frame clones only, minus some. Counted here are some 2,000,000 clones, 90% to 96% occurring once; the ten biggest clones make up more than 0.1%. The sample taken for sequencing was naive CD4+ T cells sorted from blood. These receptors originate from a man aged 18 to 35 in good health. CDR3s include the opening cysteine and the closing phenylalanine or tryptophan. The D gene is left open where the match is weak. Clone size is given for some rows only: seen once, a few or many times, or a class if the clone is expanded.

>TRBJ2-7|-|TRBV18|-
CASSPNKGRILASGEQYF
TGTGCCAGCTCACCCAACAAGGGTCGCATCCTTGCTTCGGGCGAGCAGTACTTC
>TRBJ2-2|-|TRBV11-2|-
CASSRQRELFF
TGTGCCAGCAGCCGCCAAAGGGAGCTGTTTTTT
>TRBJ2-5|-|TRBV2|-
CASSEALVLSETQYF
TGTGCCAGCAGTGAAGCACTAGTCCTTTCTGAGACCCAGTACTTC
>TRBJ2-1|-|TRBV10-3|-
CAISRMTDNEQFF
TGTGCCATCAGTCGAATGACAGATAATGAGCAGTTCTTC
>TRBJ2-5|-|TRBV7-2|-
CASSPRAGQHETQYF
TGTGCCAGCAGCCCCCGGGCAGGCCAGCACGAGACCCAGTACTTC
>TRBJ2-5|TRBD2|TRBV27|-
CASRTSGGAGETQYF
TGTGCCAGCAGGACTAGCGGGGGGGCGGGGGAGACCCAGTACTTC
>TRBJ1-6|TRBD1|TRBV5-5|-
CASSLGTGVSPLHF
TGTGCCAGCAGCTTGGGGACAGGGGTCTCACCCCTCCACTTT
>TRBJ1-6|-|TRBV9|-
CASSAGAGDNSPLHF
TGTGCCAGCAGCGCCGGGGCGGGGGATAATTCACCCCTCCACTTT
>TRBJ2-7|TRBD2|TRBV9|-
CASSRLAGAGEQYF
TGTGCCAGCAGCAGACTGGCGGGAGCAGGCGAGCAGTACTTC
>TRBJ2-7|-|TRBV29-1|-
CSVSGEGSYEQYF
TGCAGCGTTTCTGGCGAGGGATCCTACGAGCAGTACTTC
>TRBJ1-4|-|TRBV7-2|-
CASSFITGTTNEKLFF
TGTGCCAGCAGCTTCATAACAGGAACAACTAATGAAAAACTGTTTTTT
>TRBJ1-3|-|TRBV9|-
CASTPTASSGNTIYF
TGTGCCAGCACTCCGACAGCCAGCTCTGGAAACACCATATATTTT
>TRBJ1-4|-|TRBV30|-
CAWRGSRNEKLFF
TGTGCCTGGAGGGGGTCGCGGAATGAAAAACTGTTTTTT
>TRBJ1-6|-|TRBV7-9|-
CASSKTQDNSPLHF
TGTGCCAGCAGCAAGACCCAAGATAATTCACCCCTCCACTTT
>TRBJ2-3|TRBD2|TRBV11-2|-
CASSSLLAGEGTQYF
TGTGCCAGCAGCTCCCTACTAGCGGGAGAAGGTACGCAGTATTTT
>TRBJ2-3|-|TRBV5-1|-
CASSFPMDGDTQYF
TGCGCCAGCAGCTTCCCTATGGACGGGGATACGCAGTATTTT
>TRBJ2-6|TRBD2|TRBV6-1|-
CASSGLAGVGANVLTF
TGTGCCAGCAGTGGACTAGCGGGAGTTGGGGCCAACGTCCTGACTTTC
>TRBJ2-7|TRBD1|TRBV30|-
CAWGGTGTYEQYF
TGTGCCTGGGGGGGGACAGGGACATACGAGCAGTACTTC
>TRBJ2-3|TRBD2|TRBV6-5|-
CASRPGLAADTQYF
TGTGCCAGCAGACCGGGACTAGCTGCAGATACGCAGTATTTT
>TRBJ1-4|TRBD1|TRBV19|-
CASSIVLTGGHEKLFF
TGTGCCAGTAGTATAGTGCTGACAGGGGGGCATGAAAAACTGTTTTTT
>TRBJ2-5|-|TRBV27|-
CASSLGRFQETQYF
TGTGCCAGCAGTTTAGGACGGTTCCAAGAGACCCAGTACTTC
>TRBJ2-7|-|TRBV5-1|-
CASTETGGLYEQYF
TGCGCCAGCACGGAAACGGGGGGCCTCTACGAGCAGTACTTC
>TRBJ2-5|TRBD2|TRBV5-1|-
CASSRQASGIQETQYF
TGCGCCAGCAGCCGTCAGGCTAGCGGGATACAAGAGACCCAGTACTTC
>TRBJ1-2|-|TRBV6-1|-
CASHPGLNYGYTF
TGTGCCAGTCACCCAGGGCTTAACTATGGCTACACCTTC
>TRBJ1-4|TRBD1|TRBV5-5|-
CASSDSVRQGATNEKLFF
TGTGCCAGCAGCGACTCGGTTAGGCAGGGGGCCACTAATGAAAAACTGTTTTTT
>TRBJ2-3|-|TRBV5-6|-
CASSPFGFSTDTQYF
TGTGCCAGCAGCCCTTTCGGTTTCTCCACAGATACGCAGTATTTT
>TRBJ2-7|-|TRBV9|-
CASSESPTGTYEQYF
TGTGCCAGCAGCGAAAGCCCGACTGGGACCTACGAGCAGTACTTC
>TRBJ2-3|-|TRBV7-9|-
CASSLTSGQSTDTQYF
TGTGCCAGCAGCTTAACGTCGGGACAAAGCACAGATACGCAGTATTTT
>TRBJ2-7|-|TRBV27|-
CASSLGSGIHEQYF
TGTGCCAGCAGTTTAGGTTCGGGTATCCACGAGCAGTACTTC
>TRBJ1-1|-|TRBV10-3|-
CAISDPGRDTEAFF
TGTGCCATCAGTGACCCCGGGCGGGACACTGAAGCTTTCTTT
>TRBJ2-1|TRBD1|TRBV29-1|once
CSVGQIDRENEQFF
TGCAGCGTCGGACAAATTGACAGGGAGAATGAGCAGTTCTTC
>TRBJ1-4|-|TRBV18|-
CASSEGLNEKLFF
TGTGCCAGCTCGGAGGGTTTGAATGAAAAACTGTTTTTT
>TRBJ1-2|TRBD1|TRBV4-1|-
CASSQPRDRAPHGYTF
TGCGCCAGCAGCCAGCCCCGGGACAGGGCCCCCCATGGCTACACCTTC
>TRBJ2-5|TRBD2|TRBV5-1|-
CASSLPRGLGLAQETQYF
TGCGCCAGCAGCCTCCCTAGGGGGTTAGGACTAGCCCAAGAGACCCAGTACTTC
>TRBJ2-7|-|TRBV27|-
CASSLALLAHRVSYEQYF
TGTGCCAGCAGTTTAGCCCTCTTGGCTCACAGGGTCTCCTACGAGCAGTACTTC
>TRBJ2-1|TRBD1|TRBV18|-
CASSPPDRIYNEQFF
TGTGCCAGCTCACCCCCGGACAGGATATACAATGAGCAGTTCTTC
>TRBJ2-5|-|TRBV29-1|-
CSVGGAPVQETQYF
TGCAGCGTTGGAGGAGCCCCTGTCCAAGAGACCCAGTACTTC
>TRBJ2-5|TRBD2|TRBV5-4|-
CASSRGLAGGEETQYF
TGTGCCAGCAGCCGAGGACTAGCGGGGGGGGAGGAGACCCAGTACTTC
>TRBJ2-5|TRBD1|TRBV15|-
CATSRDSDRGLLYF
TGTGCCACCAGCAGAGATTCTGACAGGGGGTTGCTGTACTTC
>TRBJ2-2|TRBD2|TRBV7-3|-
CASSPDSGGMAGELFF
TGTGCCAGCAGCCCCGATAGCGGGGGTATGGCCGGGGAGCTGTTTTTT
>TRBJ2-3|TRBD2|TRBV10-3|-
CATKWAGGTDTQYF
TGTGCCACCAAGTGGGCGGGGGGCACAGATACGCAGTATTTT
>TRBJ1-2|-|TRBV6-5|-
CASSETLTYGYTF
TGTGCCAGCAGTGAAACGTTAACCTATGGCTACACCTTC
>TRBJ1-1|-|TRBV2|-
CASSIQVNTEAFF
TGTGCCAGCAGTATCCAGGTTAACACTGAAGCTTTCTTT
>TRBJ2-5|-|TRBV2|-
CASRASGFQETQYF
TGTGCCAGCAGAGCCTCCGGGTTTCAAGAGACCCAGTACTTC
>TRBJ2-7|-|TRBV5-6|-
CASSAGRRYEQYF
TGTGCCAGCAGCGCGGGGAGAAGGTACGAGCAGTACTTC
>TRBJ1-2|-|TRBV6-6|-
CASTRGLNYGYTF
TGTGCCAGCACCAGGGGCCTTAACTATGGCTACACCTTC
>TRBJ1-1|-|TRBV25-1|-
CASSVGSRAEAFF
TGTGCCAGCAGTGTAGGTAGTAGGGCTGAAGCTTTCTTT
>TRBJ1-1|-|TRBV18|-
CASSPLQGTEAFF
TGTGCCAGCTCACCTTTACAGGGCACTGAAGCTTTCTTT
>TRBJ2-1|-|TRBV19|-
CASSRSWVQGYNEQFF
TGTGCCAGTAGTAGGTCCTGGGTTCAAGGGTACAATGAGCAGTTCTTC
>TRBJ2-2|-|TRBV4-3|-
CASSQDVLTGELFF
TGCGCCAGCAGCCAAGATGTATTGACCGGGGAGCTGTTTTTT
>TRBJ2-7|TRBD2|TRBV25-1|-
CASSGLAGGSYEQYF
TGTGCCAGCAGTGGGTTAGCGGGAGGCTCCTACGAGCAGTACTTC